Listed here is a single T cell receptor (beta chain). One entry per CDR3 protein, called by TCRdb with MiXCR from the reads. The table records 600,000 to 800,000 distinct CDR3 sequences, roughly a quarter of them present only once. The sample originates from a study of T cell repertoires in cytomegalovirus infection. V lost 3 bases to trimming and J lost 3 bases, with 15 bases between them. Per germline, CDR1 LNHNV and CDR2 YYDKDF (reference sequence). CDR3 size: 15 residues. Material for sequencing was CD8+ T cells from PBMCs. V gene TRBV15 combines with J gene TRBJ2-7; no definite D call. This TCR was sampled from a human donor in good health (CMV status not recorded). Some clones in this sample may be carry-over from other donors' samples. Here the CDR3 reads CATSSFPGSVYEQYF. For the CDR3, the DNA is TGTGCCACCAGCAGTTTCCCCGGCTCAGTCTACGAGCAGTACTTC.